One and the same sample provided the 10 T cell receptor beta chains below, sequenced in a study of beta chain features in type 1 diabetes. Overall study findings and caveats: Among patients with Type 1 diabetes, TCRB CDR3s were moderately but significantly shorter in every one of the four CD4+ subsets.

Investigators reverse transcribed all isolated RNA, so they sequenced expressed TCRB transcripts. Clones were read by immunoSEQ multiplex PCR, and TCRdb kept only the in-frame ones, dropping some. The sample lists some 660,000 clones, around 15% occurring once. Antigens for these TCRs are unknown. Sequenced: naive CD4+ T cells from blood. These receptors all come from a man younger than 35 with type 1 diabetes.

This chain connects TRBV18 to TRBJ1-4; D remains ambiguous. Trimming took 1 base from V and 8 from J, leaving 17 bases between them. The CDR3 contains 16 residues. In germline, CDR1 is KGHSH, CDR2 LQKENI. The CDR3 sequence: CASSPRTTSTREKLFF. The CDR3 DNA reads as TGTGCCAGCTCACCACGGACGACGTCCACTCGGGAAAAACTGTTTTTT.

The chain combines TRBV30 with TRBJ1-3, with D uncertain. The CDR3 has 16 residues. Germline CDR1 reads GTSNPN; CDR2 reads SVGIG (reference sequence). Deletions cut 2 bases from V and 0 bases from J, with 14 bases between. As DNA, the CDR3 is TGTGCCTGGAGTCGGTTAAGATCCTTCTCTGGAAACACCATATATTTT. It specifies CAWSRLRSFSGNTIYF.

This clone occurred once. The J gene is TRBJ1-1, the V gene TRBV15; a possible D gene is TRBD1 (6 bases). This CDR3 spans 14 amino acids. With 3 bases removed from V and 4 bases from J, the gap between germline ends came to 12 bases. CDR1 and CDR2 from the germline V gene are LNHNV and YYDKDF (reference sequence). The CDR3 sequence is CATSRGQGSTEAFF. DNA for the CDR3: TGTGCCACCAGCAGGGGCCAGGGGAGCACTGAAGCTTTCTTT.

The J gene is TRBJ1-2, the V gene TRBV6-5; the D gene is possibly TRBD1 (6 bases). Germline lookup yields CDR1 MNHEY and CDR2 SVGAGI. Trimming stripped 4 bases from V and 8 bases from J, with 20 bases between. The CDR3 spans 15 residues. CDR3 sequence (DNA): TGTGCCAGCAGTTCAGTGGGAACAGGGTCGAAGGGCTACACCTTC. As protein: CASSSVGTGSKGYTF.

A few counts support this clone. The chain couples TRBV6-6 to TRBJ1-1; D gene uncertain. CDR1 and CDR2 (germline): MNHNY, SVGAGI (reference sequence). The CDR3 covers 14 residues. With 0 bases removed from V and 1 base from J, the gap between germline ends came to 6 bases. CDR3 sequence: CASSYSAENTEAFF. The DNA for the CDR3 is TGTGCCAGCAGTTACTCGGCAGAGAACACTGAAGCTTTCTTT.

As concerns this clone: The junction departs from the called germline gene at one end, perhaps through a read error. The CDR3: CASSISAGANQPQHF. The DNA of the CDR3 is TGTGCCAGCAGTATATCGGCAGGGGCCAATCAGCCCCAGCATTTT. The chain joins TRBV27 to TRBJ1-5; D may be TRBD1 (6 bases). CDR3 length equals 15 residues. CDR1 MNHEY and CDR2 SMNVEV come from the germline V gene (reference sequence).

This clone was observed a handful of times. The rearrangement links TRBV29-1 to TRBJ1-1, with D maybe TRBD1 (6 bases). Germline CDR1 is SQVTM and CDR2 is ANQGSEA. The CDR3 runs to 12 residues. The germline V and J ends were trimmed by 6 bases and 3 bases, with 11 bases remaining between them. The CDR3 region is CSVTGMDTEAFF. Here the CDR3 DNA reads TGCAGCGTCACAGGGATGGACACTGAAGCTTTCTTT.

The chain combines TRBV29-1 with TRBJ1-5; 8 nucleotides agree with TRBD1. In germline, CDR1 is SQVTM, CDR2 ANQGSEA. V lost 6 bases to trimming and J lost 0 bases; unmatched junction nucleotides: 13. The CDR3 extends over 17 amino acids. The CDR3 here is CSVATGTGLNSNQPQHF. The DNA for the CDR3 is TGCAGCGTGGCAACCGGGACAGGATTAAATAGCAATCAGCCCCAGCATTTT.

This clone was found a few times. The V and J genes are TRBV5-1 and TRBJ2-3; D is unclear. From germline, CDR1 is SGHRS and CDR2 YFSETQ. Trimming pared 4 bases from V and 2 bases from J, leaving 2 bases between. The CDR3 contains 11 residues. In DNA, the CDR3 is TGCGCCAGCAGCGTCACAGATACGCAGTATTTT. Translating gives CASSVTDTQYF.

The rearrangement joins TRBV6-5 to TRBJ2-6; D unresolved. Germline V CDR1 and CDR2: MNHEY, SVGAGI. Trimming took 7 bases from V and 1 from J, leaving 11 bases between them. The CDR3 covers 15 residues. The CDR3 coding sequence is TGTGCCAGCATAAGCCCCGGTTCTGGGGCCAACGTCCTGACTTTC. It specifies CASISPGSGANVLTF.